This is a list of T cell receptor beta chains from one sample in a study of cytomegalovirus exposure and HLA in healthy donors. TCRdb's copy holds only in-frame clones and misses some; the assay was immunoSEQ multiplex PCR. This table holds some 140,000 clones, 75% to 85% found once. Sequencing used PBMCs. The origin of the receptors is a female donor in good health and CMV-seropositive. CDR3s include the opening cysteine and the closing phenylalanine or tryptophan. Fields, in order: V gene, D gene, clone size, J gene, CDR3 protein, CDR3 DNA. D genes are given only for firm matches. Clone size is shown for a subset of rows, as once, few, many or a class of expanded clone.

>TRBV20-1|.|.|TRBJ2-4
CSARDRNIQYF
TGCAGTGCTAGAGACCGAAACATTCAGTACTTC
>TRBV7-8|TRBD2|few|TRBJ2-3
CASSPRSRGGPDTQYF
TGTGCCAGCAGCCCCCGCAGCCGGGGGGGTCCGGATACGCAGTATTTT
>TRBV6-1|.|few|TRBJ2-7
CASSTRSEQYF
TGTGCCAGCAGTACTAGATCCGAGCAGTACTTC
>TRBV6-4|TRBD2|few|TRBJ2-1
CASSATSGDPYNEQFF
TGTGCCAGCAGTGCGACTAGCGGGGACCCCTACAATGAGCAGTTCTTC
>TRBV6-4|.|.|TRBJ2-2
CASRAGTSNTGELFF
TGTGCCAGCAGAGCCGGGACATCGAACACCGGGGAGCTGTTTTTT
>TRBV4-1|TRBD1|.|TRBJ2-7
CASSLGTTGQGLLYEQYF
TGCGCCAGCAGCCTAGGGACCACGGGACAGGGTCTCCTGTACGAGCAGTACTTC
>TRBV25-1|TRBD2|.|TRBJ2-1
CASSDPTSGRANEQFF
TGTGCCAGCAGTGACCCGACTAGCGGGAGGGCCAATGAGCAGTTCTTC
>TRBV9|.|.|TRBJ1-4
CASSEGGVGVWGEKLFF
TGTGCCAGCAGCGAGGGAGGGGTGGGGGTATGGGGGGAAAAACTGTTTTTT
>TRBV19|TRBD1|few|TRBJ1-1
CASTRLGTVNTEAFF
TGTGCCAGTACCCGACTCGGGACAGTGAACACTGAAGCTTTCTTT
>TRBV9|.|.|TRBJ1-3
CASSVGDRGSSGNTIYF
TGTGCCAGCAGCGTAGGTGATAGGGGAAGCTCTGGAAACACCATATATTTT
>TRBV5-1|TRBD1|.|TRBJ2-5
CASSGTGALQETQYF
TGCGCCAGCAGCGGGACAGGGGCCCTACAAGAGACCCAGTACTTC
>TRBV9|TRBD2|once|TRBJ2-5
CASSVALASGSQETQYF
TGTGCCAGCAGCGTAGCTCTGGCTAGCGGGAGCCAAGAGACCCAGTACTTC
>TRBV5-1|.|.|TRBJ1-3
CASSLDVLYSGNTIYF
TGCGCCAGCAGCTTGGATGTCCTGTACTCTGGAAACACCATATATTTT
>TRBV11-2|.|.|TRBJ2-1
CASSFTRDNEQFF
TGTGCCAGCAGCTTTACCAGGGACAATGAGCAGTTCTTC
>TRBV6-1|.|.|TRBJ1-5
CASSERRAREPQHF
TGTGCCAGCAGTGAAAGGAGGGCGCGAGAGCCCCAGCATTTT
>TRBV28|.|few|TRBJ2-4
CASSLGPQGAQYF
TGTGCCAGCAGTTTGGGGCCCCAAGGGGCTCAGTACTTC
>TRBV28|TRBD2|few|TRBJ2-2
CASILRGGTGELFF
TGTGCCAGCATCCTAAGGGGAGGGACCGGGGAGCTGTTTTTT
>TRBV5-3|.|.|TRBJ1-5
CARSLGPPFADSNQPQHF
TGTGCCAGAAGCTTGGGGCCCCCCTTCGCGGATAGCAATCAGCCCCAGCATTTT
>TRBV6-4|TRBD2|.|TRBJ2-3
CASSDSQSLAGADTQYF
TGTGCCAGCAGTGACTCCCAGTCCCTAGCGGGAGCAGATACGCAGTATTTT
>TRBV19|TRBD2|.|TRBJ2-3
CASSIGTSGASTDTQYF
TGTGCCAGTAGTATAGGGACTAGCGGGGCGAGCACAGATACGCAGTATTTT
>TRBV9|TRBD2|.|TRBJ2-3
CASSVVVSGGAFADTQYF
TGTGCCAGCAGCGTAGTAGTATCCGGGGGGGCCTTCGCAGATACGCAGTATTTT
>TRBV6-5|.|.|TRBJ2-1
CASSPGGLHNEQFF
TGTGCCAGCAGCCCCGGGGGTCTCCACAATGAGCAGTTCTTC
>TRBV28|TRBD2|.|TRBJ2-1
CASSSQGIRMRESDYNEQFF
TGTGCCAGCAGTTCTCAGGGCATCCGTATGCGGGAGTCGGACTACAATGAGCAGTTCTTC
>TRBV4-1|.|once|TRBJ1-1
CASFRGTEAFF
TGCGCCAGTTTCAGGGGCACTGAAGCTTTCTTT
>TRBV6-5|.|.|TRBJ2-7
CASSLQQGSEQYF
TGTGCCAGCAGTTTACAACAGGGTTCCGAGCAGTACTTC